This TCR beta chain was captured in a study of T cell responses to AZD1222 COVID-19 vaccine. Libraries were prepared by immunoSEQ multiplex PCR; TCRdb keeps only in-frame clonotypes and omits some of them. The top ten clones hold more than 0.8% of a sample with about 140,000 clones, 85% to 95% of them seen once. Overall study results and limits: CD4 TCRs linked to vaccination spanned spike, dominating at 160-218 and 743-854. Every sample of the repertoires postdated the peak T cell response. Recipients of two AZD1222 doses showed rising Spike-specific TCR breadth and depth. Among spike-specific TCRs, nearly half reportedly target unmutated variant regions.

The V gene lost 1 base and the J gene lost 0 bases, with 8 bases spanning the gap. Germline values: CDR1 SGDLS, CDR2 YYNGEE. The CDR3 is 14 residues long. For this clone: The antigen is unknown.

The TCR originated in an adult in good health. Sequences were derived from peripheral blood, sampled on day 0 of MenACWY control vaccination. The V gene is TRBV9, the J gene TRBJ2-7; D gene uncertain. In nucleotides, the CDR3 is TGTGCCAGCAGCGTAACCCTGCACTCCTACGAGCAGTACTTC. Translation gives CASSVTLHSYEQYF.